This T cell receptor (beta chain) was observed in a study of T cells in localized non-small cell lung cancer. This clone occurred once. The CDR3 loop spans 14 amino acids. CDR1 and CDR2 (germline): LNHNV, YYDKDF (reference sequence). V shed 0 bases and J shed 2 bases, with 8 bases lying between them. Profiled with immunoSEQ multiplex PCR; TCRdb holds only in-frame clones, not every one. The sample lists about 40,000 clones, roughly 86% seen once, with about 6.5% in the top ten. The V call is TRBV15, the J call TRBJ2-7; D gene uncertain. The sequence was obtained from a man aged 40-75 years with stage I lung adenocarcinoma. Material: peripheral blood, obtained before any cancer treatment. The CDR3 sequence: CATSRDRLAYEQYF. As DNA, the CDR3 is TGTGCCACCAGCAGAGATCGCCTCGCCTACGAGCAGTACTTC.